The clone carrying this TCR beta chain has a single count. The data belong to a study of blood T cell repertoires in COVID-19. This CDR3 has 13 amino acids. V lost 1 base and J lost 2; bases outside the gene matches: 0. Germline V gene sequence: CDR1 GTSNPN, CDR2 SVGIG (reference sequence). Profiling relied on immunoSEQ multiplex PCR, and the TCRdb table lists in-frame clones only, not all of them. The sample consists of just under 350,000 clones, about nine tenths of them appearing once. The V call is TRBV30, the J call TRBJ2-5; TRBD2 matches 8 bases. The TCR sequence derives from a woman in her 70s with COVID-19, enrolled during active disease. What was sequenced was peripheral blood. The CDR3 region is CAWSERGQETQYF. CDR3 sequence (DNA): TGTGCCTGGAGTGAGCGGGGGCAAGAGACCCAGTACTTC.